The rows below give T cell receptor beta chains drawn from one sample of a study of cytomegalovirus exposure and HLA in healthy donors. Using immunoSEQ multiplex PCR, the repertoire was profiled, and TCRdb retains in-frame clones only, with some absent. The repertoire holds roughly 150,000 clones, with roughly 72% as singletons. The sample taken for sequencing was PBMCs. These receptor sequences come from a man in his forties or fifties in good health and CMV-seronegative. The CDR3 runs from the conserved cysteine through the conserved F or W. Each record gives: clone size, D gene, J gene, V gene, CDR3 protein, CDR3 DNA. A D gene is named only where the DNA matches it firmly. Some rows have no size entry. The others give once, few or many, or a class for an expanded clone.

>few|NA|TRBJ2-5|TRBV6-5
CASSYSSGASETQYF
TGTGCCAGCAGTTACTCGAGTGGGGCAAGCGAGACCCAGTACTTC
>NA|TRBD1|TRBJ2-1|TRBV7-9
CASSDRDRGPSRLSGEQFF
TGTGCCAGCAGCGACCGGGACAGGGGGCCCAGTCGCTTATCGGGGGAGCAGTTCTTC
>NA|NA|TRBJ2-7|TRBV6-1
CASTEPGHRNYEQYF
TGTGCCAGCACAGAACCGGGACACCGAAACTACGAGCAGTACTTC
>NA|TRBD2|TRBJ2-5|TRBV6-1
CASSLTSGGQETQYF
TGTGCCAGCAGCCTGACTAGCGGGGGACAAGAGACCCAGTACTTC
>few|NA|TRBJ2-7|TRBV14
CASSQGTPGAYEQYF
TGTGCCAGCAGCCAAGGGACTCCGGGGGCCTACGAGCAGTACTTC
>NA|NA|TRBJ2-3|TRBV9
CASSVGGGTSTDTQYF
TGTGCCAGCAGCGTAGGTGGCGGAACTAGCACAGATACGCAGTATTTT
>NA|TRBD1|TRBJ1-2|TRBV28
CASSATGFLYGYTF
TGTGCCAGCAGCGCGACAGGGTTTCTCTATGGCTACACCTTC
>NA|NA|TRBJ2-1|TRBV5-6
CASSWSWVDGNEQFF
TGTGCCAGCAGCTGGAGTTGGGTGGATGGCAATGAGCAGTTCTTC
>few|TRBD1|TRBJ2-1|TRBV25-1
CASSVGTGLYNEQFF
TGTGCCAGCAGTGTAGGGACAGGGCTTTACAATGAGCAGTTCTTC
>once|NA|TRBJ2-2|TRBV5-1
CASSLSVAANTGELFF
TGCGCCAGCAGCTTGTCTGTAGCGGCGAACACCGGGGAGCTGTTTTTT
>once|TRBD1|TRBJ2-3|TRBV9
CASSPPGQGRFADTQYF
TGTGCCAGCAGCCCGCCTGGACAGGGACGCTTCGCAGATACGCAGTATTTT
>NA|NA|TRBJ1-4|TRBV7-9
CATGGDGAGLNEKLFF
TGTGCTACTGGGGGGGACGGCGCAGGACTTAATGAAAAACTGTTTTTT
>NA|NA|TRBJ1-2|TRBV25-1
CASSGQNYGYTF
TGTGCCAGCAGTGGACAGAACTATGGCTACACCTTC
>NA|TRBD1|TRBJ1-5|TRBV6-6
CASSYVQGAGQPQNF
TGTGCCAGCAGTTACGTACAGGGGGCCGGTCAGCCCCAGAATTTT